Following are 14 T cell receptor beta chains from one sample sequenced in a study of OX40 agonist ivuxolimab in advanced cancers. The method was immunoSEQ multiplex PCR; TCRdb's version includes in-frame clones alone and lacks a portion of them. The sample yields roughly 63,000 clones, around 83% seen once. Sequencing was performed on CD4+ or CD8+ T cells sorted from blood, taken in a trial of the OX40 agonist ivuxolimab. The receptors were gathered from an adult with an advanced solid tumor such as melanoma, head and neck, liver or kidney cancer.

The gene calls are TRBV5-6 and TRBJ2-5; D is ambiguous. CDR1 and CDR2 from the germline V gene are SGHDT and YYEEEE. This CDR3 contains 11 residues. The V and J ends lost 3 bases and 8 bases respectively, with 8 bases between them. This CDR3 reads CASSSHGTQYF. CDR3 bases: TGTGCCAGCAGCTCCCACGGAACCCAGTACTTC.

The DNA for the CDR3 is TGCGCCAGCAGCCAAGAAATAGCGACAGAAGCTTTCTTT. Its translation: CASSQEIATEAFF. This chain uses TRBV4-1 with TRBJ1-1; D remains ambiguous. From germline, CDR1 is MGHRA and CDR2 YSYEKL. Trimming took off 0 bases at V and 8 bases at J, with 10 bases between the two ends. CDR3 size: 13 residues.

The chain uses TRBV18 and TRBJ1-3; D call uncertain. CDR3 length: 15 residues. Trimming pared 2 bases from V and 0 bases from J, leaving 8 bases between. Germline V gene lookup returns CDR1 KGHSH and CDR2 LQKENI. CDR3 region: CASSPGGSSGNTIYF. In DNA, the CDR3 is TGTGCCAGCTCACCAGGCGGTAGCTCTGGAAACACCATATATTTT.

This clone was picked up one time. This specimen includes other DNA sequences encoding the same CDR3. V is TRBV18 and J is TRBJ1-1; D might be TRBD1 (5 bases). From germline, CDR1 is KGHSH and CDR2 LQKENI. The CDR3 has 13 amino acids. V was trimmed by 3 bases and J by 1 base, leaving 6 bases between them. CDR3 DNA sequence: TGTGCCAGCTCACCGGGACGGAACACTGAAGCTTTCTTT. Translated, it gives CASSPGRNTEAFF.

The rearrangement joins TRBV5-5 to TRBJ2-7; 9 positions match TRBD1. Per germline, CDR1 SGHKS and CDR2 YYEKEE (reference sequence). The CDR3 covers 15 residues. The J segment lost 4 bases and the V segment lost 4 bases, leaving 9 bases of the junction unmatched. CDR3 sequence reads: CASSGGTGIGYEQYF. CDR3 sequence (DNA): TGTGCCAGCAGCGGTGGGACAGGGATTGGATACGAGCAGTACTTC.

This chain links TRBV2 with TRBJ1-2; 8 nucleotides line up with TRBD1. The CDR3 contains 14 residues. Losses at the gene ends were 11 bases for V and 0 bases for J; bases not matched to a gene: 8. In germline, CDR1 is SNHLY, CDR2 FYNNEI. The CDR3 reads CAGHSDRANYGYTF. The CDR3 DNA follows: TGTGCCGGCCATTCGGACAGGGCTAACTATGGCTACACCTTC.

The chain's CDR3 is CASSYRTSGYEQYF. The CDR3 DNA reads TGTGCCAGCAGTTACCGTACTAGCGGGTACGAGCAGTACTTC. This chain joins TRBV6-5 and TRBJ2-7; 9 nucleotides line up with TRBD2. Unmatched junction bases numbered 3, after V lost 2 bases and J lost 4 bases. The CDR3 covers 14 residues. The germline gives CDR1 MNHEY, CDR2 SVGAGI.

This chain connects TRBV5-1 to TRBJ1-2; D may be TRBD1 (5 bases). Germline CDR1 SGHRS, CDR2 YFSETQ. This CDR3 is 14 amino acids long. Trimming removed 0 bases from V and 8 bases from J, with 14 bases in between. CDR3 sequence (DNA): TGCGCCAGCAGCTTGGCGGCTGGGGCTGGGGGCTACACCTTC. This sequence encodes CASSLAAGAGGYTF. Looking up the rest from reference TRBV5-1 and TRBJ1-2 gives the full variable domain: KAGVTQTPRYLIKTRGQQVTLSCSPISGHRSVSWYQQTPGQGLQFLFEYFSETQRNKGNFPGRFSGRQFSNSRSEMNVSTLELGDSALYLCASSLAAGAGGYTFGSGTRLTVV.

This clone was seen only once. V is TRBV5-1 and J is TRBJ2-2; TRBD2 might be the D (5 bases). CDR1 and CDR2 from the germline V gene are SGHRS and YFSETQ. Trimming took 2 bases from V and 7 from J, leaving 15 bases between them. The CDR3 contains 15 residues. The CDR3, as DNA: TGCGCCAGCAGCTTACGGACTGGACTGAACGGGGAGCTGTTTTTT. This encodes CASSLRTGLNGELFF.

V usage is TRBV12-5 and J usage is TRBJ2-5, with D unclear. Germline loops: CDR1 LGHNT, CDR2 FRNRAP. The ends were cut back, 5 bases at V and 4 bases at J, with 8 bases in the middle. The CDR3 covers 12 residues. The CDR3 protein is CASGLEGETQYF. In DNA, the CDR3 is TGTGCTAGTGGTCTGGAAGGAGAGACCCAGTACTTC.

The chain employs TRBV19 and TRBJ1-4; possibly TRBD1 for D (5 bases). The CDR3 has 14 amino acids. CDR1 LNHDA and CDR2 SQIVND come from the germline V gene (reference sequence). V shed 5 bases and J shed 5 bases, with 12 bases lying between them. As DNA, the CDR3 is TGTGCCAGTAGTTCCGGGACGGTGAATGAAAAACTGTTTTTT. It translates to CASSSGTVNEKLFF.

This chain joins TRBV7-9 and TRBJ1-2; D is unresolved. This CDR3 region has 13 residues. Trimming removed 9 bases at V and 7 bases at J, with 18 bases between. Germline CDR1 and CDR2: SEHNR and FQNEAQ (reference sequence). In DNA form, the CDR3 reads TGTGCCAGTCCCGAACCACATAGGGCTGGCTACACCTTC. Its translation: CASPEPHRAGYTF.

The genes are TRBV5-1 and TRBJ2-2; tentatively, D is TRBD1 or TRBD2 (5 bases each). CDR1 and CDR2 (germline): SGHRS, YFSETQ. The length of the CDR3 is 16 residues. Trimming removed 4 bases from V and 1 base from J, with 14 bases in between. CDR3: CASSPGSGLNTGELFF. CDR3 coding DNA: TGCGCCAGCAGCCCGGGGTCAGGGCTGAACACCGGGGAGCTGTTTTTT.

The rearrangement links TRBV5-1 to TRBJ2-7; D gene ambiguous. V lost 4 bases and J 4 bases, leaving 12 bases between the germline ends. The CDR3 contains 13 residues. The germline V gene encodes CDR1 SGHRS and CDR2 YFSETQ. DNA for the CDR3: TGCGCCAGCAGCCTCTACGTGGAATACGAGCAGTACTTC. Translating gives CASSLYVEYEQYF.